These 22 T cell receptor beta chains originate from one sample sequenced in a study of identifying expanded T cells in peripheral blood. Generated by immunoSEQ multiplex PCR, the TCRdb table keeps only in-frame clones and is missing some. Of some 96,000 clones in the sample, over 70% were seen once. The sample taken for sequencing was blood. The source of these receptors is a person between 18 and 75 years old in good health.

CDR3 protein: CASSGGAAETQYF. Here the CDR3 DNA reads TGTGCCAGCTCCGGGGGTGCCGCGGAGACCCAGTACTTC. This chain uses TRBV7-3 with TRBJ2-5; the D gene is possibly TRBD2 (6 bases). The length of the CDR3 is 13 residues. V lost 8 bases and J 5 bases, leaving 15 bases between the germline ends. From germline, CDR1 is SGHTA and CDR2 FQGTGA.

This sequence joins TRBV9 and TRBJ1-1; TRBD1 is a possible D gene (6 bases). This CDR3 region has 15 residues. V gave up 4 bases and J gave up 5 bases, with 18 bases separating them. The germline CDR1 and CDR2 sequences are SGDLS and YYNGEE. The DNA of the CDR3 is TGTGCCAGCAGCCCTACAGGGATAGAGGGGACTGAAGCTTTCTTT. As protein: CASSPTGIEGTEAFF. The whole variable domain, remainder taken from reference TRBV9 and TRBJ1-1, is DSGVTQTPKHLITATGQRVTLRCSPRSGDLSVYWYQQSLDQGLQFLIQYYNGEERAKGNILERFSAQQFPDLHSELNLSSLELGDSALYFCASSPTGIEGTEAFFGQGTRLTVV.

J is TRBJ2-1 and V is TRBV4-2; possible D gene TRBD2, 5 bases. V lost 0 bases, J lost 9 bases, and 15 bases lay in between. CDR1 and CDR2 (germline): LGHNA, YNFKEQ. CDR3 length: 15 residues. CDR3 DNA sequence: TGTGCCAGCAGCCAAGAAGGGTCCGGGATTGGTGAGCAGTTCTTC. Protein: CASSQEGSGIGEQFF.

The chain employs TRBV4-3 and TRBJ2-1, with D possibly being TRBD1 (6 bases). Germline CDR1 reads LGHNA; CDR2 reads YSLEER. V was trimmed by 3 bases and J by 7 bases, leaving 13 bases between them. The CDR3 is 14 amino acids. The CDR3 spells CASSQVGAVNEQFF. CDR3 DNA sequence: TGCGCCAGCAGCCAGGTGGGGGCGGTTAATGAGCAGTTCTTC.

The rearrangement links TRBV5-5 to TRBJ1-1; D remains unclear. This CDR3 has 14 amino acids. The germline V gene encodes CDR1 SGHKS and CDR2 YYEKEE (reference sequence). The V and J ends lost 0 bases and 0 bases respectively, with 6 bases between them. CDR3 bases: TGTGCCAGCAGCTTGGACCAGGTGAACACTGAAGCTTTCTTT. It encodes CASSLDQVNTEAFF.

The chain joins TRBV29-1 to TRBJ2-1; 9 bases match TRBD1. Germline V lookup: CDR1 SQVTM, CDR2 ANQGSEA. J lost 6 bases, V lost 3 bases, and 3 bases had no gene match. The CDR3 is 13 amino acids. The CDR3 coding sequence is TGCAGCGTTGATACAGGGGGCCGCAATGAGCAGTTCTTC. Translating gives CSVDTGGRNEQFF.

J is TRBJ1-2 and V is TRBV2; D uncertain. The CDR3 has 14 residues. Germline loops: CDR1 SNHLY, CDR2 FYNNEI. V was clipped by 1 base and J by 6 bases, with 12 bases between them. The CDR3 DNA is TGTGCCAGCAGTGAAGAGGCGAGGACGCATGGCTACACCTTC. Translating gives CASSEEARTHGYTF.

V is TRBV10-1 and J is TRBJ2-1, with 8 bases that match TRBD1. Germline V gene lookup returns CDR1 WNHNN and CDR2 SYGVQD (reference sequence). Trimming at V came to 2 bases and at J to 2 bases, leaving 5 bases not matched to a gene. The CDR3 is made up of 16 amino acids. In nucleotides, the CDR3 is TGCGCCAGCAGTGAGATACCGACAGGGGCCTACAATGAGCAGTTCTTC. This gives the protein CASSEIPTGAYNEQFF.

The genes are TRBV11-2 and TRBJ1-4, with unresolved D. The CDR3 totals 16 residues. Trimming cost V 5 bases and J 8 bases, with 21 bases left between them. From germline, CDR1 is SGHAT and CDR2 FQNNGV. The CDR3 sequence is CASSPLVGPEREKLFF. The CDR3, as DNA: TGTGCCAGCAGCCCCTTAGTAGGGCCCGAGAGGGAAAAACTGTTTTTT.

This chain uses TRBV6-5 with TRBJ2-7; D unclear. The CDR3 spans 15 residues. The V gene's germline CDR1 is MNHEY and CDR2 SVGAGI. V lost 2 bases, J lost 3 bases, and 14 bases lay in between. The CDR3 loop is CASSYALGFDYEQYF. In DNA form, the CDR3 reads TGTGCCAGCAGTTACGCCCTGGGTTTCGACTACGAGCAGTACTTC.

The J gene is TRBJ1-1, the V gene TRBV5-1; D gene ambiguous. CDR3 length: 16 amino acids. Germline V gene lookup returns CDR1 SGHRS and CDR2 YFSETQ. With 3 bases removed from V and 1 base from J, the gap between germline ends came to 16 bases. The CDR3 sequence is CASSYDLRGGNTEAFF. In DNA, the CDR3 is TGCGCCAGCAGCTATGATTTGAGAGGCGGGAACACTGAAGCTTTCTTT.

The J gene is TRBJ2-2, the V gene TRBV11-2; 7 positions agree with TRBD2. J lost 4 bases, V lost 1 base, and 0 bases had no gene match. Germline V gives CDR1 SGHAT, CDR2 FQNNGV. The CDR3 covers 14 residues. In DNA form, the CDR3 reads TGTGCCAGCAGCTTAGGGGGGGGCACCGGGGAGCTGTTTTTT. Translating it yields CASSLGGGTGELFF.

V gene TRBV4-1 combines with J gene TRBJ2-2; weak D call: TRBD1 (6 bases). Germline CDR1 is MGHRA and CDR2 is YSYEKL. The CDR3 is made up of 16 amino acids. Trimming shortened V by 0 bases and J by 3 bases, and 11 bases separated the two germline ends. CDR3 sequence: CASSQDPYRDTGELFF. The CDR3 bases are TGCGCCAGCAGCCAAGATCCCTACAGGGACACCGGGGAGCTGTTTTTT.

The CDR3 DNA reads as TGTGCCAGCAGCTTAGCGCGGGGCAGAATCTATGGCTACACCTTC. Encoded protein: CASSLARGRIYGYTF. The rearrangement links TRBV7-2 to TRBJ1-2, with D perhaps matching TRBD1 (5 bases). Trimming pared 0 bases from V and 4 bases from J, leaving 12 bases between. This CDR3 has 15 residues. Germline CDR1 SGHTA, CDR2 FQGNSA.

This clone is a singleton in its sample. This rearrangement joins TRBV7-8 to TRBJ2-5, with 10 bases aligning to TRBD1. V trimming: 5 bases; J trimming: 4 bases; junction bases outside the gene matches: 7. Germline V gene sequence: CDR1 SGHVS, CDR2 FQNEAQ. This CDR3 has 15 amino acids. CDR3 in DNA: TGTGCCAGCAGCCGGGACAGGGGCGCTCGAGAGACCCAGTACTTC. Protein product: CASSRDRGARETQYF. Full variable domain (rest looked up from reference TRBV7-8 and TRBJ2-5): GAGVSQSPRYKVAKRGQDVALRCDPISGHVSLFWYQQALGQGPEFLTYFQNEAQLDKSGLPSDRFFAERPEGSVSTLKIQRTQQEDSAVYLCASSRDRGARETQYFGPGTRLLVL.

The genes are TRBV27 and TRBJ2-1, with 10 nucleotides matching TRBD2. J lost 4 bases, V lost 5 bases, and 8 bases had no gene match. The germline gives CDR1 MNHEY, CDR2 SMNVEV (reference sequence). This CDR3 comprises 16 residues. CDR3 sequence: CASSPLRTSGYNEQFF. The CDR3 DNA follows: TGTGCCAGCAGTCCACTCCGGACTAGCGGTTACAATGAGCAGTTCTTC.

The J gene is TRBJ2-7, the V gene TRBV6-4; D is uncertain. This CDR3 has 12 residues. Per germline, CDR1 MRHNA and CDR2 SNTAGT. The V end lost 2 bases, the J end lost 6 bases, and 8 bases lay between the germline ends. CDR3 protein: CASSDSFGEQYF. As DNA, the CDR3 is TGTGCCAGCAGTGACAGTTTTGGCGAGCAGTACTTC.

This chain links TRBV5-1 with TRBJ2-7, with 7 bases aligning to TRBD1. The germline V gene encodes CDR1 SGHRS and CDR2 YFSETQ. This CDR3 spans 14 amino acids. V was clipped by 6 bases and J by 2 bases; unmatched bases: 8. CDR3 amino acids: CASKSVQGAYEQYF. In nucleotides, the CDR3 is TGCGCCAGCAAATCAGTTCAGGGGGCCTACGAGCAGTACTTC.

The rearrangement uses TRBV13 and TRBJ2-6; D is ambiguous. The CDR3 has 15 residues. With 5 bases removed from V and 1 base from J, the gap between germline ends came to 9 bases. Germline V gives CDR1 PRHDT, CDR2 FYEKMQ (reference sequence). This CDR3 is CASSPGISGANVLTF. The CDR3 DNA follows: TGTGCCAGCAGCCCTGGGATTTCTGGGGCCAACGTCCTGACTTTC.

This chain uses TRBV11-2 with TRBJ2-7, with a possible D match to TRBD2 (7 bases). Trimming pared 1 base from V and 2 bases from J, leaving 12 bases between. This CDR3 spans 15 amino acids. Germline CDR1 is SGHAT and CDR2 is FQNNGV. The CDR3 DNA reads as TGTGCCAGCAGCTTAGGGGGAGGGGGGACCTACGAGCAGTACTTC. Translated: CASSLGGGGTYEQYF.

Written as DNA, the CDR3 is TGTGCCAGCAGCTTAGTCGGGGGGACCCCTAGCTCTGGGGCCAACGTCCTGACTTTC. It encodes CASSLVGGTPSSGANVLTF. The chain employs TRBV7-8 and TRBJ2-6; TRBD2 aligns across 7 bases. The CDR3 runs 19 residues. Germline V gives CDR1 SGHVS, CDR2 FQNEAQ. J was trimmed by 0 bases and V by 1 base; bases with no gene match: 9.

J is TRBJ2-2 and V is TRBV6-5, with TRBD1 as a possible D gene (6 bases). The CDR3 contains 15 residues. V shed 5 bases and J shed 2 bases, with 12 bases lying between them. Germline CDR1 and CDR2: MNHEY and SVGAGI. CDR3 region: CASSPGTSNTGELFF. The CDR3 nucleotides read TGTGCCAGCAGTCCCGGGACATCTAACACCGGGGAGCTGTTTTTT.